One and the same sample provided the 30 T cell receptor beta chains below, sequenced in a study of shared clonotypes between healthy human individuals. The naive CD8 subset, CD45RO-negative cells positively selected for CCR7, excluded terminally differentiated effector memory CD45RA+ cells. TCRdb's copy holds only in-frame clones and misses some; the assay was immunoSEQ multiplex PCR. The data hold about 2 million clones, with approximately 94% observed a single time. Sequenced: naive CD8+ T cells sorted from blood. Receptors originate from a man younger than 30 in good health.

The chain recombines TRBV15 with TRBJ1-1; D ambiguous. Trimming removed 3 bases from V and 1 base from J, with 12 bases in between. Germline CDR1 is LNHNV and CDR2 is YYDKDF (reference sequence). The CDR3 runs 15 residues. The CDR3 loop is CATSSRGLSNTEAFF. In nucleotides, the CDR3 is TGTGCCACCAGCAGCCGGGGATTATCGAACACTGAAGCTTTCTTT.

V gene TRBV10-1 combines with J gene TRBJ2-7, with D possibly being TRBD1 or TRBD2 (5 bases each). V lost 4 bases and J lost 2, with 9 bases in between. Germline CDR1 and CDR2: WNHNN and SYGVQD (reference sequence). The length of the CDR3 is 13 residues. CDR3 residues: CASSARGTYEQYF. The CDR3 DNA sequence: TGCGCCAGCAGTGCTCGGGGCACCTACGAGCAGTACTTC.

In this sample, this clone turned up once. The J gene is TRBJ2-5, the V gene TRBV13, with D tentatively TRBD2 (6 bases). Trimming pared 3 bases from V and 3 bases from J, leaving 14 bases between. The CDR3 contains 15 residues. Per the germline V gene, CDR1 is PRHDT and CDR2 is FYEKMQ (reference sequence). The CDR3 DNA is TGTGCCAGCAGCTTCCGAATGGCGGGGAAAGAGACCCAGTACTTC. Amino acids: CASSFRMAGKETQYF. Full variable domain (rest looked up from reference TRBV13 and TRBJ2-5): AAGVIQSPRHLIKEKRETATLKCYPIPRHDTVYWYQQGPGQDPQFLISFYEKMQSDKGSIPDRFSAQQFSDYHSELNMSSLELGDSALYFCASSFRMAGKETQYFGPGTRLLVL.

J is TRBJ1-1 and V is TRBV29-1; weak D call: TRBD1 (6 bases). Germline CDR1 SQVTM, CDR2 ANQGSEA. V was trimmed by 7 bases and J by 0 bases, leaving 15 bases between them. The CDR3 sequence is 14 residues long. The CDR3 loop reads CSALGGAMNTEAFF. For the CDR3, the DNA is TGCAGCGCCCTCGGGGGGGCCATGAACACTGAAGCTTTCTTT.

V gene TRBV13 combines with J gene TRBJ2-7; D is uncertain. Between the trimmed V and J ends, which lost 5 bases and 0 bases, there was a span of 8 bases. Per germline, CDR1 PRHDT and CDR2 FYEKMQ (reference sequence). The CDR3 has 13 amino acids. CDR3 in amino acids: CASSRERSYEQYF. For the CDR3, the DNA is TGTGCCAGCAGCCGCGAGCGCTCCTACGAGCAGTACTTC.

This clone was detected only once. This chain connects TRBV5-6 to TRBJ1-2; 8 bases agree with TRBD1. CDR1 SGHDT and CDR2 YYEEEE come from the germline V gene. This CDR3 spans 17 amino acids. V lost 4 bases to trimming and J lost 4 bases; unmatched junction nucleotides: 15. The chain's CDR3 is CASSPLPTGGSIYGYTF. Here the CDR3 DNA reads TGTGCCAGCAGCCCGCTCCCAACAGGGGGATCGATCTATGGCTACACCTTC.

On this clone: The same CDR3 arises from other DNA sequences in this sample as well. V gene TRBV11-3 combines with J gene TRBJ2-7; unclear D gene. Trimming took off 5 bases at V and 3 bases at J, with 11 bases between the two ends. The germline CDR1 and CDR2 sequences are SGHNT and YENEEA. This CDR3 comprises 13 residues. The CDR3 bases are TGTGCCAGCAGCCTAGGACGGAGCTACGAGCAGTACTTC. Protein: CASSLGRSYEQYF.

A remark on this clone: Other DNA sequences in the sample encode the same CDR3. The CDR3 region has the DNA TGTGCCAGCAGTTTCACCGGGACAGGGGGTTACGAGCAGTACTTC. Translating it yields CASSFTGTGGYEQYF. The gene calls are TRBV27 and TRBJ2-7; 11 positions match TRBD1. Germline V lookup: CDR1 MNHEY, CDR2 SMNVEV (reference sequence). The CDR3 runs to 15 residues. The junction had 5 bases not matched to a gene; V was cut back by 3 bases and J by 4 bases.

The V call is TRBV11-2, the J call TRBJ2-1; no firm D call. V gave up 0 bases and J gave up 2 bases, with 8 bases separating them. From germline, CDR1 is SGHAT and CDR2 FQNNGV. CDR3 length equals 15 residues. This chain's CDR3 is CASSLEVNTYNEQFF. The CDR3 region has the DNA TGTGCCAGCAGCTTAGAAGTGAACACCTACAATGAGCAGTTCTTC.

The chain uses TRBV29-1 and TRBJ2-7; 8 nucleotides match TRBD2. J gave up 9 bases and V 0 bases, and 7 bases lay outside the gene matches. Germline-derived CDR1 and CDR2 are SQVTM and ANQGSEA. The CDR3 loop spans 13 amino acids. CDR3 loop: CSVEDQIAGTQYF. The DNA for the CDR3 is TGCAGCGTTGAAGACCAGATAGCGGGGACGCAGTACTTC.

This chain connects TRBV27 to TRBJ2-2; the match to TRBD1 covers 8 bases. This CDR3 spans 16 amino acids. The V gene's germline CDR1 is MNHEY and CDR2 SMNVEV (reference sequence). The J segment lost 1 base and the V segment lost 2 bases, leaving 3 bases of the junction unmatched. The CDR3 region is CASSLVGTGNTGELFF. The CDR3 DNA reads TGTGCCAGCAGTTTAGTGGGGACAGGGAACACCGGGGAGCTGTTTTTT.

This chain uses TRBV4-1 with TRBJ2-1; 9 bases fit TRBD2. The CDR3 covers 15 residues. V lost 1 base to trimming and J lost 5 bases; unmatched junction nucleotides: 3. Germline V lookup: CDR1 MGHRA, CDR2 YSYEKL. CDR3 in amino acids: CASSQGGLAHNEQFF. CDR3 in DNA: TGCGCCAGCAGCCAAGGAGGACTAGCGCACAATGAGCAGTTCTTC.

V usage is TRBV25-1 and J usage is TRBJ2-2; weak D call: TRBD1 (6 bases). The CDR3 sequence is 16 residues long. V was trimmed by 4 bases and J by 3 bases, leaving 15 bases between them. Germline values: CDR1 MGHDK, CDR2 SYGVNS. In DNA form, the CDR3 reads TGTGCCAGCAGTGCAGGTTCGGGACACTACACCGGGGAGCTGTTTTTT. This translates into CASSAGSGHYTGELFF.

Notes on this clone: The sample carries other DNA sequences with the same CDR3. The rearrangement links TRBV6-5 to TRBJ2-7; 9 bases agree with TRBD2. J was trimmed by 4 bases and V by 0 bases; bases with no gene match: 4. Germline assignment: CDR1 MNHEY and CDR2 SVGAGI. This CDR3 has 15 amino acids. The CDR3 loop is CASSYSGTSSYEQYF. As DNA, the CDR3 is TGTGCCAGCAGTTACTCGGGGACTAGCTCTTACGAGCAGTACTTC.

CDR3 in DNA: TGTGCCAGCTCGCGCTTTAGCACAGATACGCAGTATTTT. Its protein is CASSRFSTDTQYF. The J gene is TRBJ2-3, the V gene TRBV18; D gene ambiguous. The germline CDR1 and CDR2 sequences are KGHSH and LQKENI. The CDR3 covers 13 residues. Trimming removed 6 bases from V and 0 bases from J, with 7 bases in between.

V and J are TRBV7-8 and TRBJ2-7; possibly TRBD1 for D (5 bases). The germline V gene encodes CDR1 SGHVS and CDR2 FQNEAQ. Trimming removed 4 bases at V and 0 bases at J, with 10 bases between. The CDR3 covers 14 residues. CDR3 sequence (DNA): TGTGCCAGCAGCTCGAGACAGAACTCCTACGAGCAGTACTTC. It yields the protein CASSSRQNSYEQYF.

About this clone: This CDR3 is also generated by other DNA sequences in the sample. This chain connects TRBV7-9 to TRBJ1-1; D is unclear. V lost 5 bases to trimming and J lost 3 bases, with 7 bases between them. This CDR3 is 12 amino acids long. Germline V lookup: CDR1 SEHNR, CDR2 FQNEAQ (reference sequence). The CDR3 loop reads CASSPWDTEAFF. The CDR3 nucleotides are TGTGCCAGCAGCCCTTGGGACACTGAAGCTTTCTTT.

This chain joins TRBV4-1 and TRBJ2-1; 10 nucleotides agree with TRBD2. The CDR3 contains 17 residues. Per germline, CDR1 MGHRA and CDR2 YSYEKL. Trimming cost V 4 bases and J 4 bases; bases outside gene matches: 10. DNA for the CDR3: TGCGCCAGCAGCCCCGGACTAGCGGAGGGGGCTTACAATGAGCAGTTCTTC. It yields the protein CASSPGLAEGAYNEQFF.

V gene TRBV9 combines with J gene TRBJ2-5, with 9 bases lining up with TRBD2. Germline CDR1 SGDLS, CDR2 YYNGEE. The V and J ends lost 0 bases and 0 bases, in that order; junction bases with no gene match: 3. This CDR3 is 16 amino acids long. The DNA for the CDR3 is TGTGCCAGCAGCGTAGTGGCTAGCGGGGACCAAGAGACCCAGTACTTC. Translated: CASSVVASGDQETQYF.

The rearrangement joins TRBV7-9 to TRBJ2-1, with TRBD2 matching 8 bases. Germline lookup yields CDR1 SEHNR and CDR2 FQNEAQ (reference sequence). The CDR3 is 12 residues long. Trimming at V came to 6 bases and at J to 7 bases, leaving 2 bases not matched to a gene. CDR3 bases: TGTGCCAGCAGGGGACTAGTGAATGAGCAGTTCTTC. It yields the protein CASRGLVNEQFF.

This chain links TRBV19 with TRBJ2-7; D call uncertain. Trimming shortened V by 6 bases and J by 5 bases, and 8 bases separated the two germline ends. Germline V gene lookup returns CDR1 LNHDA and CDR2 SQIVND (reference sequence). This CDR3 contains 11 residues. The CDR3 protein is CASRLGNEQYF. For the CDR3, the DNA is TGTGCCAGTAGGCTGGGCAACGAGCAGTACTTC.

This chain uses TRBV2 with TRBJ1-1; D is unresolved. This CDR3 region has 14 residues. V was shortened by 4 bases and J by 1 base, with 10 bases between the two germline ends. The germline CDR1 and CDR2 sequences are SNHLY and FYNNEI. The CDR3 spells CASSGSGRNTEAFF. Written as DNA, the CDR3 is TGTGCCAGCAGTGGGTCGGGGAGGAACACTGAAGCTTTCTTT.

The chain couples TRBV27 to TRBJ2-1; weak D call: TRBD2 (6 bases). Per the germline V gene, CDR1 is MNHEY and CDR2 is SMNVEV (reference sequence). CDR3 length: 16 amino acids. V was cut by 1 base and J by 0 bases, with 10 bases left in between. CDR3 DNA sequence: TGTGCCAGCAGTTTATTGGGCGGGAACTCCTACAATGAGCAGTTCTTC. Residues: CASSLLGGNSYNEQFF.

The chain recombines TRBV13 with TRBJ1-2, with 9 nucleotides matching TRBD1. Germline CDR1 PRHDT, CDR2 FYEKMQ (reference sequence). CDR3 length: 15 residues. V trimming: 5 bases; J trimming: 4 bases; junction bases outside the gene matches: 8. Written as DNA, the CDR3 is TGTGCCAGCAGCCTCACCGGGACAGGGAGCTATGGCTACACCTTC. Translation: CASSLTGTGSYGYTF.

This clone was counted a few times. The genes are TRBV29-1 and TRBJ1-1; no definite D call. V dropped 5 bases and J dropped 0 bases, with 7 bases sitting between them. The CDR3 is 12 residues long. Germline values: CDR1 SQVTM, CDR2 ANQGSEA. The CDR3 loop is CSVKMMNTEAFF. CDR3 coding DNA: TGCAGCGTTAAGATGATGAACACTGAAGCTTTCTTT. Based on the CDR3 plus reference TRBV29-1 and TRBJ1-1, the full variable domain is SAVISQKPSRDICQRGTSLTIQCQVDSQVTMMFWYRQQPGQSLTLIATANQGSEATYESGFVIDKFPISRPNLTFSTLTVSNMSPEDSSIYLCSVKMMNTEAFFGQGTRLTVV.

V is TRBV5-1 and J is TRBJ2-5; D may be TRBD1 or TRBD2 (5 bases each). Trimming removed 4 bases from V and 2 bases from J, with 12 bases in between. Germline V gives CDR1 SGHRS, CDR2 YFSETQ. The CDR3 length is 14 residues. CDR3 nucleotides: TGCGCCAGCAGCGCCGGGACCCTACAAGAGACCCAGTACTTC. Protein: CASSAGTLQETQYF. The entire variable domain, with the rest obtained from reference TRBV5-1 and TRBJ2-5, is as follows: KAGVTQTPRYLIKTRGQQVTLSCSPISGHRSVSWYQQTPGQGLQFLFEYFSETQRNKGNFPGRFSGRQFSNSRSEMNVSTLELGDSALYLCASSAGTLQETQYFGPGTRLLVL.

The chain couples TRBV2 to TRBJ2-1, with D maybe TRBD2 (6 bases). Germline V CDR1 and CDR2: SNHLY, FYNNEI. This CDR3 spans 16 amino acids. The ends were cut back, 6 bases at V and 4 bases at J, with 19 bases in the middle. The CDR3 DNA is TGTGCCAGCAGGGAATCAGTGGACTACCAATACAATGAGCAGTTCTTC. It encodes CASRESVDYQYNEQFF.

The CDR3 reads CASSPTGSGTDTQYF. CDR3 in DNA: TGTGCCAGCAGCCCCACAGGGTCTGGCACAGATACGCAGTATTTT. The rearrangement links TRBV27 to TRBJ2-3; D might be TRBD1 (6 bases). Trimming shortened V by 6 bases and J by 1 base, and 14 bases separated the two germline ends. Per germline, CDR1 MNHEY and CDR2 SMNVEV (reference sequence). The CDR3 consists of 15 residues.

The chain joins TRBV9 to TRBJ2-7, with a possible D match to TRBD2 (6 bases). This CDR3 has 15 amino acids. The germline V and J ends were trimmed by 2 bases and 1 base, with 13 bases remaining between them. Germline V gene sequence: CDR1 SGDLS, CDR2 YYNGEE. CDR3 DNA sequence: TGTGCCAGCAGCGTGGGGGGATCCTTTTCCTACGAGCAGTACTTC. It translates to CASSVGGSFSYEQYF. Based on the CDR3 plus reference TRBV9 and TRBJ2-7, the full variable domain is DSGVTQTPKHLITATGQRVTLRCSPRSGDLSVYWYQQSLDQGLQFLIQYYNGEERAKGNILERFSAQQFPDLHSELNLSSLELGDSALYFCASSVGGSFSYEQYFGPGTRLTVT.

CDR3 in amino acids: CASSHGTGATYEQYF. The CDR3 DNA follows: TGCGCCAGCAGCCACGGGACAGGGGCGACCTACGAGCAGTACTTC. The chain combines TRBV4-1 with TRBJ2-7; 10 nucleotides agree with TRBD1. This CDR3 region has 15 residues. Germline V lookup: CDR1 MGHRA, CDR2 YSYEKL. With V trimmed by 3 bases and J by 2 bases, 4 bases remained unmatched.